What follows is one T cell receptor beta chain and its context. No cognate antigen has been identified for it. No base qualities exist here, and no much larger clone lies one base off it. This specimen belongs to a study of T cell responses to AZD1222 COVID-19 vaccine (dated by TCRdb to 2020 to 2023). For the wider study: A total of approximately 230 trial participants underwent TCR sequencing, of whom nearly 210 received two doses of AZD1222 and approximately 25 received two doses of the MenACWY control vaccine. Trial participants were enrolled by age into subgroups of 18-55, 56-69 and 70-plus years, and about 150, 27 and 61 TCR-sequenced participants, respectively, were included in these subgroups.

The research as a whole found: Because no day 14 peak-response samples were available, the repertoires could be characterized only after the peak T cell response. Nearly half of unique spike-specific TCRs reportedly recognized epitopes outside regions mutated in the B.1.351 and B.1.1.7 variants. The whole spike protein was spanned by vaccine-associated CD4 TCRs, and dominant responses were seen in regions 160-218 and 743-854. In the small 56-69-year group, the increase in depth fell short of significance, most likely because of low power. Conclusions about previously exposed vaccinees are limited, since just six or seven AZD1222 recipients were seropositive for SARS-CoV-2 at baseline. Participants were mostly white British, with more females than males. The authors suggested clonal diversity may have been underestimated. Spike-specific TCR breadth and depth rose significantly after two AZD1222 doses compared with day 0 and with MenACWY recipients.

The CDR1 and CDR2 encoded by the germline V gene are SGHRS and YFSETQ. The CDR3 sequence holds 14 residues, the cysteine and phenylalanine included. Only the CDR3 DNA stays, 42 bases, in frame from base 1. The germline V end is reduced by 0 bases and the J end by 9 bases; junction bases left unmatched: 9. Explained via the paper, the time point label denotes: about 28 days (+/-7) after the second vaccine dose. AZD1222 recipients with second doses at about 4 weeks or about 12 weeks were pooled, because spike-specific TCR depth and breadth did not differ between schedules. Samples from vaccinated people were obtained from the UK trials COV001 and COV002, which included a single-blind randomized controlled phase 2/3 trial of AZD1222 (ChAdOx1 nCoV-19) in healthy adults. Trial participant PBMC samples were collected at day 0 and day 28 after the second dose for TCRbeta chain sequencing. The CDR3 regions of human TCRbeta chains were subjected to immunosequencing. Processing in the source paper ran as follows. TCRs in the repertoires were matched against a reference library of SARS-CoV-2-specific TCRs that had been generated with the MIRA antigen-specificity platform. Breadth was defined as the fraction of unique TCRs that were SARS-CoV-2-associated, and depth was defined as the fraction of total T cells that were SARS-CoV-2-associated. Using the MIRA data, every spike-specific TCR was mapped to the spike region that the TCR reacted to and assigned to either a CD4 or a CD8 class. Log10-transformed breadth and depth values were compared by one-way ANOVA with Sidak's multiple comparisons tests. TCRdb limited this immuneACCESS table to in-frame rearrangements with V and J called. A share of clones is missing; checked studies link under half to unresolved V genes, and the rest is unexplained. The V and J calls and the clone size are those of that table, but D and trimming were determined from the DNA. Present in this sample are over 100,000 clones, just over 90% of which were seen just once. The ten most abundant clones make up 1% to 1.4% of the sample.

Sequences were derived from peripheral blood, sampled 28 days after the second AZD1222 dose. This receptor was identified in an adult who received the AZD1222 COVID-19 vaccine. The rearranged chain carries TRBV5-1 and TRBJ2-7; 7 central bases correspond to TRBD1. For the CDR3, the sequence is CASSLGQGEGGQYF. Here is the DNA: TGCGCCAGCAGCTTGGGACAGGGAGAGGGTGGGCAGTACTTC.